This T cell receptor beta chain originates from a study of identical twins. In this sample, this clonotype turned up many times. The CDR3 runs to 13 residues. CDR1 SNHLY and CDR2 FYNNEI come from the germline V gene. V was clipped by 5 bases and J by 4 bases, with 9 bases between them. In TCRdb, the 5' RACE reads were re-called with MiXCR into one record per CDR3 protein. The table lists 350,000 or so distinct CDR3 sequences, roughly 9% of them singletons. Everyone who gave samples was a healthy Caucasian. Source material: naive T cells sorted from blood. The clonotype originates from a woman in her fifties or sixties in good health. The chain links TRBV2 to TRBJ1-5; D uncertain. In DNA form, the CDR3 reads TGTGCCAGCAGTCTGGGTACAAATCAGCCCCAGCATTTT. Protein sequence: CASSLGTNQPQHF.